These T cell receptor beta chains were read from a single sample in a study of patients and donors after allogeneic stem cell transplantation. TCRdb used MiXCR to reprocess the RT-PCR reads, holding one entry per CDR3 protein. The table has approximately 200,000 distinct CDR3 sequences, 14% seen once. The sequenced sample was blood, either unsorted or a sorted T cell fraction (not recorded which). These receptors were obtained from a human donor who was either an allogeneic HSCT recipient or a stem cell or donor lymphocyte infusion donor (not recorded which). It is not recorded whose cells these are; they may come from a transplant donor. Each CDR3 is given with its conserved first and last residue.

v_gene: TRBV14
j_gene: TRBJ2-1
CDR3aa: CASSQEGGKWGGSYNEQFF

v_gene: TRBV3-1
j_gene: TRBJ2-3
CDR3aa: CASSQRGGRTDTQYF

v_gene: TRBV10-3
j_gene: TRBJ2-5
CDR3aa: CATATDRGGETQYF

v_gene: TRBV5-6
j_gene: TRBJ2-1
CDR3aa: CASSPTGQGSSYNEQFF

v_gene: TRBV14
j_gene: TRBJ2-7
CDR3aa: CASSQDLGQFYEQYF

v_gene: TRBV20-1
j_gene: TRBJ1-2
CDR3aa: CSARADRVGGYTF

v_gene: TRBV29-1
j_gene: TRBJ1-2
CDR3aa: CSGGGGSYTF

v_gene: TRBV5-6
j_gene: TRBJ2-7
CDR3aa: CASSLSPAPGEQYF

v_gene: TRBV6-1
j_gene: TRBJ2-1
CDR3aa: CASSRTGMANNEQFF

v_gene: TRBV6-1
j_gene: TRBJ2-3
CDR3aa: CASREAGDITDTQYF

v_gene: TRBV7-9
j_gene: TRBJ1-5
CDR3aa: CASSLVGRTDQPQHF

v_gene: TRBV29-1
j_gene: TRBJ2-5
CDR3aa: CSVDRGRGETQYF

v_gene: TRBV6-1
j_gene: TRBJ1-4
CDR3aa: CASSRGTGEKLFF

v_gene: TRBV5-1
j_gene: TRBJ2-7
CDR3aa: CASSPDMGREQYF

v_gene: TRBV7-9
j_gene: TRBJ1-2
CDR3aa: CASSFNQQGGYTF

v_gene: TRBV6-2/TRBV6-3
j_gene: TRBJ1-5
CDR3aa: CASSGSGSTPSNQPQHF

v_gene: TRBV5-1
j_gene: TRBJ2-7
CDR3aa: CASSLEHTYEQYF

v_gene: TRBV7-3
j_gene: TRBJ1-1
CDR3aa: CASSLRLVGTEAFF